This T cell receptor (beta chain) was found in a study of regulatory T cells in long-lasting Graves disease. Trimming stripped 2 bases from V and 1 base from J, with 9 bases between. This CDR3 contains 15 residues. Per the germline V gene, CDR1 is ENHRY and CDR2 is SYGVKD. Study findings and constraints: Accuracy was possibly reduced by small sample size. TRBV28, TRBJ1-2 and TRBJ2-5 were segments that persistent disease favored. Persistent Graves' cases showed lower TCR diversity than newly diagnosed cases.

Sequencing libraries for TCR beta were prepared with iRepertoire HTBI primers and Arm-PCR of CDR3 regions. Each CDR3 protein is one row after TCRdb ran MiXCR on the multiplex PCR reads. The sample includes 360,000 or so distinct CDR3 sequences, 12% of them seen just once. At least ten counts were recorded for this clonotype. The antigen is unknown. Time point noted: newly diagnosed GD, antithyroid drugs for less than 3 months. PBMCs were the source of the RNA used for TCR sequencing. Graves' disease diagnoses followed American Thyroid Association guidelines. These data also featured in a second study, about T cells in Graves' hyperthyroidism and ophthalmopathy.

The origin of this receptor is a woman younger than 30 with Graves disease. The chain joins TRBV10-3 to TRBJ2-1; D perhaps matches TRBD2 (5 bases). Sequencing was performed on peripheral blood mononuclear cells (PBMCs), taken at new diagnosis, from a patient treated with antithyroid drugs. CDR3 bases: TGTGCCATCAGTGAGGATAGCGTTTCCTACAATGAGCAGTTCTTC. Its protein product is CAISEDSVSYNEQFF.